Listed below are T cell receptor beta chains from one sample, sequenced in a study of T cell responses to AZD1222 COVID-19 vaccine. Measured with immunoSEQ multiplex PCR; TCRdb has only the in-frame clones, and not every one. The sample holds some 140,000 clones; around four fifths are singletons and the top ten take about 4%. Sequenced here: peripheral blood, sampled on day 0 of AZD1222 vaccination. The receptor source for this set is an adult in good health. Each CDR3 is given with its conserved first and last residue. Fields, in order: CDR3 DNA, CDR3 protein, D gene, J gene, V gene, clone size, CDR3 length. A D gene is named only where the DNA matches it firmly. Size is omitted from some rows. Given values are once, few, many or a class for expanded clones.

cdr3_nt: TGTGCCTGGAGTGTCCCGCGCTCACCCGGGGATGAGCAGTTCTTC; cdr3_aa: CAWSVPRSPGDEQFF; d_call: NA; j_call: TRBJ2-1; v_call: TRBV30; clone_size: NA; cdr3_length: 15
cdr3_nt: TGTGCCAGCAGCTCACCCCCAGGTACGCAGTATTTT; cdr3_aa: CASSSPPGTQYF; d_call: NA; j_call: TRBJ2-3; v_call: TRBV9; clone_size: NA; cdr3_length: 12
cdr3_nt: TGTGCCAGCAGCAGACAGGCTGATAATTCACCCCTCCACTTT; cdr3_aa: CASSRQADNSPLHF; d_call: NA; j_call: TRBJ1-6; v_call: TRBV27; clone_size: NA; cdr3_length: 14
cdr3_nt: TGTGCCAGCAGTCAGAGGAGAGTGGAGCGCGACACCTTC; cdr3_aa: CASSQRRVERDTF; d_call: NA; j_call: TRBJ1-2; v_call: TRBV28; clone_size: NA; cdr3_length: 13
cdr3_nt: TGTGCCAGCAGTACCCCCCTACGTGAGGGACGGGGGGGGCCCTACGAGCAGTACTTC; cdr3_aa: CASSTPLREGRGGPYEQYF; d_call: TRBD2; j_call: TRBJ2-7; v_call: TRBV27; clone_size: few; cdr3_length: 19
cdr3_nt: TGTGCCAGCAGCTCCCGACAGGGGAATGGATCACCCCTCCACTTT; cdr3_aa: CASSSRQGNGSPLHF; d_call: TRBD1; j_call: TRBJ1-6; v_call: TRBV3-1/TRBV3-2; clone_size: NA; cdr3_length: 15
cdr3_nt: TGTGCCAGCAGCTTGGCTTCCCCAGATACGCAGTATTTT; cdr3_aa: CASSLASPDTQYF; d_call: NA; j_call: TRBJ2-3; v_call: TRBV5-6; clone_size: NA; cdr3_length: 13
cdr3_nt: TGCAGTGCTAGTGGACAGGGACCTTCTAGCAATCAGCCCCAGCATTTT; cdr3_aa: CSASGQGPSSNQPQHF; d_call: TRBD1; j_call: TRBJ1-5; v_call: TRBV20-1; clone_size: once; cdr3_length: 16
cdr3_nt: TGTGCCAGCAGCTTAGAGGAGAACACTGAAGCTTTCTTT; cdr3_aa: CASSLEENTEAFF; d_call: NA; j_call: TRBJ1-1; v_call: TRBV7-3; clone_size: once; cdr3_length: 13
cdr3_nt: TGTGCCAGCAGCCTACAGCGCTACGAGCAGTACTTC; cdr3_aa: CASSLQRYEQYF; d_call: NA; j_call: TRBJ2-7; v_call: TRBV13; clone_size: NA; cdr3_length: 12
cdr3_nt: TGTGCCAGCAGCTCGCTACAGGGGGCCCAAAATTCACCCCTCCACTTT; cdr3_aa: CASSSLQGAQNSPLHF; d_call: TRBD1; j_call: TRBJ1-6; v_call: TRBV4-2; clone_size: NA; cdr3_length: 16
cdr3_nt: TGCGCCAGCAGCTCAGGTAGAGCCTACAATGAGCAGTTCTTC; cdr3_aa: CASSSGRAYNEQFF; d_call: NA; j_call: TRBJ2-1; v_call: TRBV5-1; clone_size: NA; cdr3_length: 14
cdr3_nt: TGTGCCAGCAGTTACCTTATGAATTCACCCCTCCACTTT; cdr3_aa: CASSYLMNSPLHF; d_call: NA; j_call: TRBJ1-6; v_call: TRBV6-5; clone_size: once; cdr3_length: 13
cdr3_nt: TGCGCCAGCAGCGCTAGGACAGGGGGCGAAAACTATGGCTACACCTTC; cdr3_aa: CASSARTGGENYGYTF; d_call: TRBD1; j_call: TRBJ1-2; v_call: TRBV5-1; clone_size: NA; cdr3_length: 16
cdr3_nt: TGCGCCAGCAGCTTTTTAGCGGGACAGGGCAACGAGCAGTACTTC; cdr3_aa: CASSFLAGQGNEQYF; d_call: NA; j_call: TRBJ2-7; v_call: TRBV5-1; clone_size: NA; cdr3_length: 15
cdr3_nt: TGTGCCAGCAGCTTGTTGAGTTTTATGAACACTGAAGCTTTCTTT; cdr3_aa: CASSLLSFMNTEAFF; d_call: NA; j_call: TRBJ1-1; v_call: TRBV5-6; clone_size: NA; cdr3_length: 15
cdr3_nt: TGTGCCAGCAGCGCAACCCCCGGGACAGGGGGGTCTGAAGCTTTCTTT; cdr3_aa: CASSATPGTGGSEAFF; d_call: TRBD1; j_call: TRBJ1-1; v_call: TRBV7-6; clone_size: NA; cdr3_length: 16
cdr3_nt: TGCGCCAGCAGCTTGGGGGAGGGGGAAAAACTGTTTTTT; cdr3_aa: CASSLGEGEKLFF; d_call: NA; j_call: TRBJ1-4; v_call: TRBV5-1; clone_size: NA; cdr3_length: 13
cdr3_nt: TGTGCCAGCAGTGGATCGGCAGGGGGCGACGAGCAGTACTTC; cdr3_aa: CASSGSAGGDEQYF; d_call: TRBD1; j_call: TRBJ2-7; v_call: TRBV2; clone_size: once; cdr3_length: 14
cdr3_nt: TGCGCCAGCAGCTCGGACCATTTCGGGATGGGGAACACTGAAGCTTTCTTT; cdr3_aa: CASSSDHFGMGNTEAFF; d_call: NA; j_call: TRBJ1-1; v_call: TRBV5-1; clone_size: NA; cdr3_length: 17
cdr3_nt: TGTGCCAGCAGCTTCGGGGGTTCTGGAAGCGAGCAGTACTTC; cdr3_aa: CASSFGGSGSEQYF; d_call: NA; j_call: TRBJ2-7; v_call: TRBV7-9; clone_size: NA; cdr3_length: 14
cdr3_nt: TGTGCCAGCAGGGGACAGCCTCCACAGACTAATGAAAAACTGTTTTTT; cdr3_aa: CASRGQPPQTNEKLFF; d_call: TRBD1; j_call: TRBJ1-4; v_call: TRBV7-9; clone_size: once; cdr3_length: 16
cdr3_nt: TGTGCCAGTAGTAATGACAGGGCGGGAGAAACTAACTATGGCTACACCTTC; cdr3_aa: CASSNDRAGETNYGYTF; d_call: TRBD1; j_call: TRBJ1-2; v_call: TRBV19; clone_size: NA; cdr3_length: 17
cdr3_nt: TGTGCCAGCAGCCCTAGGGTCTCTAATCAGCCCCAGCATTTT; cdr3_aa: CASSPRVSNQPQHF; d_call: NA; j_call: TRBJ1-5; v_call: TRBV28; clone_size: NA; cdr3_length: 14
cdr3_nt: TGTGCCTGGAGTACCCGACCAGGACAGGGAGGCAGGAACACTGAAGCTTTCTTT; cdr3_aa: CAWSTRPGQGGRNTEAFF; d_call: TRBD1; j_call: TRBJ1-1; v_call: TRBV30; clone_size: NA; cdr3_length: 18
cdr3_nt: TGTGCCAGCAGCTTGAATCAGCACTATGGCTACACCTTC; cdr3_aa: CASSLNQHYGYTF; d_call: NA; j_call: TRBJ1-2; v_call: TRBV5-6; clone_size: NA; cdr3_length: 13
cdr3_nt: TGTGCCAGCAGTGGTAGAGATAGGGAAGCTTTCTTT; cdr3_aa: CASSGRDREAFF; d_call: NA; j_call: TRBJ1-1; v_call: TRBV28; clone_size: NA; cdr3_length: 12
cdr3_nt: TGTGCCAGCACTAATGGGGGCGGGTTGGGGCAGCCCCAGCATTTT; cdr3_aa: CASTNGGGLGQPQHF; d_call: NA; j_call: TRBJ1-5; v_call: TRBV28; clone_size: NA; cdr3_length: 15
cdr3_nt: TGTGCCAGCAGTCCGAATGGGGTAAGGAGCGAGCAGTACTTC; cdr3_aa: CASSPNGVRSEQYF; d_call: NA; j_call: TRBJ2-7; v_call: TRBV6-5; clone_size: NA; cdr3_length: 14
cdr3_nt: TGCAGTGCTAGTAGAGCTAGCGGGGGGTTTCACAATGAGCAGTTCTTC; cdr3_aa: CSASRASGGFHNEQFF; d_call: TRBD2; j_call: TRBJ2-1; v_call: TRBV20-1; clone_size: few; cdr3_length: 16
cdr3_nt: TGTGCCAGCACCCTTGGGGTCATGAACTATGGCTACACCTTC; cdr3_aa: CASTLGVMNYGYTF; d_call: NA; j_call: TRBJ1-2; v_call: TRBV6-6; clone_size: NA; cdr3_length: 14
cdr3_nt: TGCGCCAGCAGCCGCAATACCGGGACACCGCTTAAAACTGCCTACGAGCAGTACTTC; cdr3_aa: CASSRNTGTPLKTAYEQYF; d_call: NA; j_call: TRBJ2-7; v_call: TRBV5-1; clone_size: NA; cdr3_length: 19
cdr3_nt: TGTGCCAGCAGCTTCGGTCCGCCTGAAAAACTGTTTTTT; cdr3_aa: CASSFGPPEKLFF; d_call: NA; j_call: TRBJ1-4; v_call: TRBV7-3; clone_size: NA; cdr3_length: 13
cdr3_nt: TGTGCCAGCAGTGAGCAAGGACCTATGATCTATGGCTACACCTTC; cdr3_aa: CASSEQGPMIYGYTF; d_call: NA; j_call: TRBJ1-2; v_call: TRBV2; clone_size: NA; cdr3_length: 15
cdr3_nt: TGTGCCAGTAGTATAGCCCCTCTCGGCAGCTCCTATAATTCACCCCTCCACTTT; cdr3_aa: CASSIAPLGSSYNSPLHF; d_call: NA; j_call: TRBJ1-6; v_call: TRBV19; clone_size: NA; cdr3_length: 18
cdr3_nt: TGTGCCAGCAGTTTATCGCAGGGGGGACATTCTTATAATTCACCCCTCCACTTT; cdr3_aa: CASSLSQGGHSYNSPLHF; d_call: TRBD1; j_call: TRBJ1-6; v_call: TRBV27; clone_size: NA; cdr3_length: 18